These T cell receptor beta chains were read from a single sample in a study of prognosis after radiotherapy for stage I lung cancer. Each CDR3 protein gets one entry after TCRdb re-called the multiplex PCR reads with MiXCR. Of fewer than 40,000 distinct CDR3 sequences in the sample, 40% to 55% were seen once. The sequencing used PBMCs, collected before or after stereotactic body radiation therapy (not recorded which). Receptor source: a donor of 50 years or more with non-small cell lung cancer. The CDR3 runs from the conserved cysteine through the conserved F or W. D genes are given only for firm matches. Where a row states a size, it is once, few, many or the class of an expanded clone; other rows omit it.

V gene: TRBV6-1
J gene: TRBJ1-1
D gene: NA
clone size: NA
CDR3 DNA: TGTGCCAGCAGTGAAGGGACAGCGAACACTGAAGCTTTCTTT
CDR3 protein: CASSEGTANTEAFF

V gene: TRBV5-6
J gene: TRBJ2-1
D gene: TRBD2
clone size: many
CDR3 DNA: TGTGCCAGCAGCCATAAGCGGGAGGTGTACCACAATGAGCAGTTCTTC
CDR3 protein: CASSHKREVYHNEQFF

V gene: TRBV7-3
J gene: TRBJ2-7
D gene: TRBD2
clone size: many
CDR3 DNA: TGTGCCAGCAGCTTATATCCCCCAACTAGCGGGAGTAACGACGAGCAGTACTTC
CDR3 protein: CASSLYPPTSGSNDEQYF

V gene: TRBV3-1
J gene: TRBJ1-1
D gene: TRBD1
clone size: NA
CDR3 DNA: TGTGCCAGCAGCCAATTAGGACAGGGGGGGACTGAAGCCTTCTTT
CDR3 protein: CASSQLGQGGTEAFF

V gene: TRBV12-5
J gene: TRBJ2-7
D gene: NA
clone size: NA
CDR3 DNA: TGTGCTAGTGGTTTGGGGTCAGTAACGGTCGAGCAGTACTTC
CDR3 protein: CASGLGSVTVEQYF

V gene: TRBV11-1
J gene: TRBJ1-1
D gene: NA
clone size: many
CDR3 DNA: TGTGCCAGCAGCTTACCCGGGAACACTGAAGCTTTCTTT
CDR3 protein: CASSLPGNTEAFF

V gene: TRBV20-1
J gene: TRBJ2-7
D gene: NA
clone size: NA
CDR3 DNA: TGCAGTGCTCCTCTATCTTGCGAGCAGTACTTC
CDR3 protein: CSAPLSCEQYF

V gene: TRBV7-9
J gene: TRBJ2-7
D gene: TRBD1
clone size: many
CDR3 DNA: TGTGCCAGCAGCTTGGGTGTATCCGGGACAGGGGTCGGCGAGCAGTACTTC
CDR3 protein: CASSLGVSGTGVGEQYF

V gene: TRBV20-1
J gene: TRBJ2-3
D gene: NA
clone size: many
CDR3 DNA: TGCAGACCAACCCCCTCCGGACTCTGGATGCAAGGAAATACGCAGTATTTT
CDR3 protein: CRPTPSGLWMQGNTQYF

V gene: TRBV11-2
J gene: TRBJ1-2
D gene: NA
clone size: NA
CDR3 DNA: TGTGCCAGCACAGTAGGGCAGGGCGACTATGGCTACACCTTC
CDR3 protein: CASTVGQGDYGYTF

V gene: TRBV2
J gene: TRBJ2-1
D gene: NA
clone size: NA
CDR3 DNA: TGTGCCAGCAGCACCCGAATTACTGGCGAGCAGTTCTTC
CDR3 protein: CASSTRITGEQFF

V gene: TRBV30
J gene: TRBJ1-3
D gene: NA
clone size: NA
CDR3 DNA: TGTGCCTGGAGTGGTGACTCTGGAAACACCATATATTTT
CDR3 protein: CAWSGDSGNTIYF

V gene: TRBV18
J gene: TRBJ1-4
D gene: NA
clone size: many
CDR3 DNA: TGTGCCAGCTCGCCTACCAGGGGAAGTTTAGAAAAACTGTTTTTT
CDR3 protein: CASSPTRGSLEKLFF

V gene: TRBV5-8
J gene: TRBJ1-4
D gene: NA
clone size: NA
CDR3 DNA: TGTGCCAGCAGCTTAGCCGGGACGGATAATGAAAAACTGTTTTTT
CDR3 protein: CASSLAGTDNEKLFF

V gene: TRBV18
J gene: TRBJ1-1
D gene: NA
clone size: many
CDR3 DNA: TGTGCCAGCTCCCCGGGGGACACTGAAGCTTTCTTT
CDR3 protein: CASSPGDTEAFF

V gene: TRBV20-1
J gene: TRBJ2-3
D gene: NA
clone size: many
CDR3 DNA: TGCAGTGCTGAGATCGCAGGGTCAGATACGCAGTATTTT
CDR3 protein: CSAEIAGSDTQYF

V gene: TRBV18
J gene: TRBJ2-1
D gene: NA
clone size: many
CDR3 DNA: TGTGCCAGCTCAAATTCTAGGCGCTCCGAGCAGTTCTTC
CDR3 protein: CASSNSRRSEQFF

V gene: TRBV6-1
J gene: TRBJ2-7
D gene: NA
clone size: NA
CDR3 DNA: TGTGCCAGCAGTGAACGGCTTTCCTACGAGCAGTACTTC
CDR3 protein: CASSERLSYEQYF

V gene: TRBV20-1
J gene: TRBJ1-1
D gene: NA
clone size: NA
CDR3 DNA: TGCAGTGCTAGGGACGTGGGGGGGTACACTGAAGCTTTCTTT
CDR3 protein: CSARDVGGYTEAFF

V gene: TRBV6-2/TRBV6-3
J gene: TRBJ2-1
D gene: NA
clone size: NA
CDR3 DNA: TGTGCCAGCAGTTCCCTTGCTAATGAGCAGTTCTTC
CDR3 protein: CASSSLANEQFF

V gene: TRBV6-8
J gene: TRBJ2-2
D gene: TRBD2
clone size: NA
CDR3 DNA: TGTGTCAGCAGGACTAGCGGGAACACCGGGGAGCTGTTTTTT
CDR3 protein: CVSRTSGNTGELFF

V gene: TRBV20-1
J gene: TRBJ1-6
D gene: TRBD1
clone size: NA
CDR3 DNA: TGCAGTGCCAGGGACAGCATTAATTCACCCCTCCACTTT
CDR3 protein: CSARDSINSPLHF

V gene: TRBV2
J gene: TRBJ2-6
D gene: NA
clone size: many
CDR3 DNA: TGTGCCAGCAGTGGGGGAGGAGGACGCGAACCCTCTGGGGCCAACGTCCTGACTTTC
CDR3 protein: CASSGGGGREPSGANVLTF

V gene: TRBV11-2
J gene: TRBJ2-7
D gene: TRBD1
clone size: NA
CDR3 DNA: TGTGACAACAGCTTAGGGCCGGGACAGGGAGCCTACGAGCAGTACTTC
CDR3 protein: CDNSLGPGQGAYEQYF

V gene: TRBV6-1
J gene: TRBJ1-2
D gene: TRBD1
clone size: many
CDR3 DNA: TGTGCCAGCAGGACAGGGGGGATATCTGGCTATGGCTACACCTTC
CDR3 protein: CASRTGGISGYGYTF

V gene: TRBV2
J gene: TRBJ1-3
D gene: NA
clone size: once
CDR3 DNA: TGTGCCAGCAGTGACTTTGGAGGGGTAAACACCATATATTTT
CDR3 protein: CASSDFGGVNTIYF

V gene: TRBV7-3
J gene: TRBJ2-5
D gene: TRBD1
clone size: many
CDR3 DNA: TGTGCCAGCAGCGACTCTGACAGGGCCGGTGAGACCCAGTACTTC
CDR3 protein: CASSDSDRAGETQYF

V gene: TRBV7-8
J gene: TRBJ1-6
D gene: TRBD1
clone size: NA
CDR3 DNA: TGTGCCAGCAGCTCCTACCCTAGGACAGGGAGGAATTCACCCCTCCACTTT
CDR3 protein: CASSSYPRTGRNSPLHF

V gene: TRBV24-1
J gene: TRBJ1-2
D gene: NA
clone size: NA
CDR3 DNA: TGTGCCACCAGTTACTCCGGGACGTCTTTCGGTGGCTACACCTTC
CDR3 protein: CATSYSGTSFGGYTF

V gene: TRBV28
J gene: TRBJ1-6
D gene: NA
clone size: NA
CDR3 DNA: TGTGCCAGCAGTACGGGGCCCCCATATAATTCACCCCTCCACTTT
CDR3 protein: CASSTGPPYNSPLHF

V gene: TRBV20-1
J gene: TRBJ1-2
D gene: NA
clone size: many
CDR3 DNA: TGCAGTGCTTCTTCAGCCTGGGACAACCACTTC
CDR3 protein: CSASSAWDNHF

V gene: TRBV6-2/TRBV6-3
J gene: TRBJ1-1
D gene: TRBD1
clone size: once
CDR3 DNA: TGTGCCAGCATCTTGTTTCAGGGGGCTGAAGCTTTCTTT
CDR3 protein: CASILFQGAEAFF

V gene: TRBV19
J gene: TRBJ2-1
D gene: NA
clone size: many
CDR3 DNA: TGTGCCAGTAGTATAGATCAGTCCGGCTACAATGAGCAGTTCTTC
CDR3 protein: CASSIDQSGYNEQFF